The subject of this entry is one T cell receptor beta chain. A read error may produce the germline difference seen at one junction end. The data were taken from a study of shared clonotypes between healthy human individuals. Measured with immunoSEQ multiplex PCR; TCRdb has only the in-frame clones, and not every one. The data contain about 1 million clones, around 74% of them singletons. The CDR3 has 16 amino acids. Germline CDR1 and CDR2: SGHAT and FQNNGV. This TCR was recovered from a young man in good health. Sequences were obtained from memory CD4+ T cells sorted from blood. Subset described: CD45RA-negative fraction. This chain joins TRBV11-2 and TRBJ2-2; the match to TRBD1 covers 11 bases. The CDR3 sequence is CASILWSGQGAGELFF. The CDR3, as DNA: TGTGCCAGCATCTTATGGTCGGGACAGGGGGCCGGGGAGCTGTTTTTT.